This T cell receptor beta chain was identified during a study of cytotoxic CD8 clonotypes in ibrutinib-treated CLL. Study at large: Among patients, 24 responded partially and 2 completely; 14 then stayed remitted and some twelve progressed after median about six years. Response samples were taken after a median about 12 months of treatment, range 6 to 36.

Trimming at V came to 7 bases and at J to 0 bases, leaving 9 bases not matched to a gene. Germline V gene data show CDR1 as MRHNA and CDR2 as SNTAGT. CDR3 size: 17 residues. Regarding the study as a whole: Baseline values of clonality outstripped age-matched healthy donors and followed circulating CD8+ T-cell counts.

Depth targeted 1 in 200,000 to 1 in 1 million T cells, averaging 10x coverage per clonotype. Clones were sequenced by immunoSEQ multiplex PCR, and TCRdb holds only the in-frame ones, with some missing. The sample consists of tens of thousands of clones, 60% to 80% of them appearing once. Regarding this clone: Its antigen is not known.

The chain has TRBV6-4 and TRBJ2-2; 9 nucleotides align to TRBD2. Sequences were derived from PBMCs, sampled after 12 months of ibrutinib treatment. This clonotype was obtained from a human donor with chronic lymphocytic leukemia. The CDR3 nucleotides are TGTGCCAGCACCCCTCTAGCGGGGATAACGAACACCGGGGAGCTGTTTTTT. Translated, it gives CASTPLAGITNTGELFF.